This T cell receptor beta chain comes out of a study of prognosis after radiotherapy for stage I lung cancer. Looking at the study overall: Medical inoperability applied to all of the non-small cell lung cancer patients. Several patients receiving radiotherapy then developed distant metastases (median roughly seven months), with some 15 showing no significant progression. Study-wide results and caveats: Patients with metastases reportedly showed TRBV and TRBJ gene usage that differed from patients without metastases.

Amplification of the TCR beta CDR3 (from genomic DNA) was done by two-round multiplex PCR. The use of primers specific to each TRBV and TRBJ gene characterized first-round PCR. TCRdb reanalysed the multiplex PCR reads using MiXCR and keeps one entry per CDR3 protein. This repertoire shows over 45,000 distinct CDR3 sequences, around 27% found once; its top ten account for roughly 7.5%. This clonotype appeared many times. Its antigen is undetermined. Germline trimming cut 4 bases from V and 7 bases from J; bases unmatched to any gene: 5. Germline-derived CDR1 and CDR2 are LGHDT and YNNKEL (reference sequence). The CDR3 runs to 15 residues.

The sample here was PBMCs, taken before or after stereotactic body radiation therapy (not recorded which). This clonotype originated in a donor aged 50 or older with non-small cell lung cancer. V and J are TRBV3-1 and TRBJ1-6, with 9 bases lining up with TRBD1. This CDR3 is CASSRYGQGNSPLHF. For the CDR3, the DNA is TGTGCCAGCAGCCGATACGGACAGGGGAATTCACCCCTCCACTTT.